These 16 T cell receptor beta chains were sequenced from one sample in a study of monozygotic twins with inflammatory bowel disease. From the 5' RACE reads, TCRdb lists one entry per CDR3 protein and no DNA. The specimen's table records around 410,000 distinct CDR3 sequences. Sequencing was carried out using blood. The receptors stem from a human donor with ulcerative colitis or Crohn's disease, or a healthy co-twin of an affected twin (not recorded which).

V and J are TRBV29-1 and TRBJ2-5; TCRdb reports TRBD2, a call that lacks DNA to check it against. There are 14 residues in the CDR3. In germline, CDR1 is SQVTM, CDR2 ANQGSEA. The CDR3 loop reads CSVELAGVQETQYF. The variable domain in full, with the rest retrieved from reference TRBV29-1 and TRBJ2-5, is SAVISQKPSRDICQRGTSLTIQCQVDSQVTMMFWYRQQPGQSLTLIATANQGSEATYESGFVIDKFPISRPNLTFSTLTVSNMSPEDSSIYLCSVELAGVQETQYFGPGTRLLVL.

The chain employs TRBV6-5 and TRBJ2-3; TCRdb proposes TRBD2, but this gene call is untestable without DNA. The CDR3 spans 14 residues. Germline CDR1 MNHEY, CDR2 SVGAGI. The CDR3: CASSYGTSGDTQYF.

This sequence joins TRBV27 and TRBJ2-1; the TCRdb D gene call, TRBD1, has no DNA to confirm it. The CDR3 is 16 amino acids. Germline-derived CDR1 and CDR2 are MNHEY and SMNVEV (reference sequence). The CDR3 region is CASSSPFSSSYNEQFF.

Here the CDR3 reads CSVGEGGAGANVLTF. The chain is built from TRBV29-1 and TRBJ2-6; TCRdb returns TRBD2, unconfirmable since there is no DNA. This CDR3 has 15 amino acids. In germline, CDR1 is SQVTM, CDR2 ANQGSEA.

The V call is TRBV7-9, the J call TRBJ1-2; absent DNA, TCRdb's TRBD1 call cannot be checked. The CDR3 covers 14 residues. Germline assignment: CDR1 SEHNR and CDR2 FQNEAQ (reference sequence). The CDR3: CASSLLTETRGYTF.

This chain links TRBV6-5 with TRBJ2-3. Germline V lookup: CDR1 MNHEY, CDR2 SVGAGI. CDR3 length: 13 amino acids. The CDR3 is CASSLRPRDTQYF.

The CDR3 is CASSLTLAGWKTEAFF. The rearrangement uses TRBV12-3 or TRBV12-4 and TRBJ1-1; TCRdb picks TRBD1, but there is no DNA to check that call. This CDR3 is 16 amino acids long.

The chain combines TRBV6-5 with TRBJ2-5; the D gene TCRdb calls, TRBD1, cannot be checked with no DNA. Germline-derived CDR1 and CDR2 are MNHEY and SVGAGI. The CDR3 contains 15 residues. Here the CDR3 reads CASSYGDRDQETQYF.

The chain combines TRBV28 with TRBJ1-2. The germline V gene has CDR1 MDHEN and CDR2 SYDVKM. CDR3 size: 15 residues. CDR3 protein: CASSLVHGLNYGYTF.

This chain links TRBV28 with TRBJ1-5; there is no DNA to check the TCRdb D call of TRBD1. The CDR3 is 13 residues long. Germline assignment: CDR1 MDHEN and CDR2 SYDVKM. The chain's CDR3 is CASSFPGSSTQHF.

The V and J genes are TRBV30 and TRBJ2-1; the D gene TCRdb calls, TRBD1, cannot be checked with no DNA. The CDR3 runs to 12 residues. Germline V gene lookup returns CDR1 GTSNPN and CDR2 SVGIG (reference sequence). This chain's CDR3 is CAWKVGGYEQFF. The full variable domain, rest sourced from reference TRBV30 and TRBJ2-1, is SQTIHQWPATLVQPVGSPLSLECTVEGTSNPNLYWYRQAAGRGLQLLFYSVGIGQISSEVPQNLSASRPQDRQFILSSKKLLLSDSGFYLCAWKVGGYEQFFGPGTRLTVL.

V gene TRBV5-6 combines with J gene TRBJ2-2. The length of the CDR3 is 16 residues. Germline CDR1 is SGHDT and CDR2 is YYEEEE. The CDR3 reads CASSSTGSPYTGELFF.

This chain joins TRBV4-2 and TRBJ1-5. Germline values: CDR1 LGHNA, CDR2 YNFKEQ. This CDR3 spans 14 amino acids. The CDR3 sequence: CASSQELANQPQHF.

CDR3: CASSEVGDYGYTF. This sequence joins TRBV28 and TRBJ1-2; the TCRdb call, TRBD1, lacks DNA for checking. Looked up from germline, CDR1 is MDHEN and CDR2 is SYDVKM. This CDR3 is 13 amino acids long.

The CDR3 is CASSLGRNLQETQYF. The gene calls are TRBV7-2 and TRBJ2-5; lacking DNA, the TRBD1 call made by TCRdb goes unchecked. This CDR3 comprises 15 residues. Germline V CDR1 and CDR2: SGHTA, FQGNSA.

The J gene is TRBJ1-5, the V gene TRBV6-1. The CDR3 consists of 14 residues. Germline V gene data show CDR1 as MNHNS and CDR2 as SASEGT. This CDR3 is CASVQIHRDQPQHF.